The rows below give T cell receptor beta chains drawn from one sample of a study of blood T cells in healthy people across ages. MiXCR, applied by TCRdb to the 5' RACE reads, yields one record per CDR3 protein. Found here are 780,000 or so distinct CDR3 sequences, around three fifths of them singletons; the top ten hold around 25%. Sequencing was carried out using blood. The receptors were gathered from a man between 40 and 49 years old in good health. Both conserved end residues are part of each CDR3. Fields, in order: D gene, V gene, J gene, clone size, CDR3 length, CDR3 DNA, CDR3 protein. A D gene is named only where the DNA matches it firmly. Size values are once, few and many counts, or a class for expanded clones, and some rows have none.

D: .
V: TRBV7-2
J: TRBJ1-6
size: once
length: 15
DNA: TGTGCCAGCAGCTTCGGTCGACAGCCATCTTCACCCCTCCACTTT
CDR3: CASSFGRQPSSPLHF

D: .
V: TRBV5-1
J: TRBJ2-1
size: .
length: 15
DNA: TGCGCCAGCAGCGGGTCGGGAATTTCCTACAATGAGCAGTTCTTC
CDR3: CASSGSGISYNEQFF

D: TRBD2
V: TRBV5-1
J: TRBJ2-1
size: .
length: 16
DNA: TGCGCCAGCAGCTCCTCACTAGCGGGGGGTAAGAATGAGCAGTTCTTC
CDR3: CASSSSLAGGKNEQFF

D: .
V: TRBV5-1
J: TRBJ2-5
size: few
length: 12
DNA: TGCGCCAGCAGGGTTATGGGAGAGACCCAGTACTTC
CDR3: CASRVMGETQYF

D: .
V: TRBV7-6
J: TRBJ2-1
size: .
length: 14
DNA: TGTGCCAGCGGCTTAGGGGACCACTACAATGAGCAGTTCTTC
CDR3: CASGLGDHYNEQFF

D: TRBD2
V: TRBV7-9
J: TRBJ2-7
size: once
length: 15
DNA: TGTGCCAGCAGCTGGGGGGCTAGCGGGGTCTACGAGCAGTACTTC
CDR3: CASSWGASGVYEQYF

D: TRBD1
V: TRBV30
J: TRBJ1-2
size: .
length: 17
DNA: TGTGCCTGGGCTCGCCAGGGACAGGAGATTCTAATCTATGGCTACACCTTC
CDR3: CAWARQGQEILIYGYTF

D: TRBD1
V: TRBV5-5
J: TRBJ1-5
size: .
length: 15
DNA: TGTGCCAGCAGCTTGAACAGGGGCAAAAATCAGCCCCAGCATTTT
CDR3: CASSLNRGKNQPQHF

D: .
V: TRBV20-1
J: TRBJ1-1
size: .
length: 14
DNA: TGCAGTGCTAGGACAGATGATAAGAACACTAAAGCTTTCTTT
CDR3: CSARTDDKNTKAFF

D: TRBD1
V: TRBV19
J: TRBJ2-5
size: .
length: 15
DNA: TGTGCCAGTACTAAGGGGGCTAGCCCTCAGGAGACCCAGTACTTC
CDR3: CASTKGASPQETQYF

D: TRBD2
V: TRBV24-1
J: TRBJ2-5
size: few
length: 14
DNA: TGTGCCACCAGTGAGCAGCGGGATTGGAATGAGCAGTACTTC
CDR3: CATSEQRDWNEQYF

D: TRBD1
V: TRBV12-3/TRBV12-4
J: TRBJ2-7
size: .
length: 12
DNA: TGTGCCAGCAGTCGGGACAGTCACGAGCAGTACTTC
CDR3: CASSRDSHEQYF

D: .
V: TRBV5-6
J: TRBJ2-6
size: few
length: 15
DNA: TGTGCCAGCAGCGTTGCTAGCTCTGGGGCCAACGTCCTGACTTTC
CDR3: CASSVASSGANVLTF

D: .
V: TRBV20-1
J: TRBJ1-2
size: .
length: 14
DNA: TGCAGTGCTCCCCGACCAGGAACCCCGGACGGCTACACCTTC
CDR3: CSAPRPGTPDGYTF

D: .
V: TRBV6-2/TRBV6-3
J: TRBJ1-5
size: .
length: 14
DNA: TGTGCCAGCAGTTCTACAGGGACCAATCAGCCCCAGCATTTT
CDR3: CASSSTGTNQPQHF

D: .
V: TRBV20-1
J: TRBJ2-7
size: .
length: 12
DNA: TGCAGTGCTAGAGATAGGGCCTACGAGCAGTACTTC
CDR3: CSARDRAYEQYF

D: .
V: TRBV7-9
J: TRBJ1-2
size: .
length: 18
DNA: TGTGCCAGCAGCCACGGGGCACAGGTGCTATCCTCGAACTATGGCTACACCTTC
CDR3: CASSHGAQVLSSNYGYTF

D: .
V: TRBV7-8
J: TRBJ2-1
size: once
length: 15
DNA: TGTGCCAGCAGCTTAGTCCTAGCGCGTTACAATGAGCAGTTCTTC
CDR3: CASSLVLARYNEQFF

D: TRBD2
V: TRBV5-4
J: TRBJ2-3
size: once
length: 15
DNA: TGTGCCAGCAGCCCTGGACTAGAAGTCACAGATACGCAGTATTTT
CDR3: CASSPGLEVTDTQYF

D: TRBD1
V: TRBV6-1
J: TRBJ1-5
size: .
length: 17
DNA: TGTGCCAGCGGGGAACTACGTACAGGGGAGAGCAATCAGCCCCAGCATTTT
CDR3: CASGELRTGESNQPQHF

D: .
V: TRBV25-1
J: TRBJ2-4
size: few
length: 11
DNA: TGTGCCAGCAGTGAATTAAGCATTCAGTACTTC
CDR3: CASSELSIQYF

D: .
V: TRBV27
J: TRBJ2-4
size: few
length: 13
DNA: TGTGCCAGCAGTCGACAGGTCGGAAACATTCAGTACTTC
CDR3: CASSRQVGNIQYF

D: .
V: TRBV20-1
J: TRBJ2-3
size: once
length: 16
DNA: TGCAGTGCGAACCCGGAGGGCCTGGGGAATGCAGATACGCAGTATTTT
CDR3: CSANPEGLGNADTQYF

D: TRBD2
V: TRBV24-1
J: TRBJ2-7
size: .
length: 20
DNA: TGTGCCACCAGTGACCGTGGACTGGCGGGAGCAGTGATGCTCCCCTACGAGCAGTACTTC
CDR3: CATSDRGLAGAVMLPYEQYF

D: .
V: TRBV18
J: TRBJ1-5
size: .
length: 17
DNA: TGTGCCAGCTCACCAACCAATCGACAGGCGGGCAATCAGCCCCAGCATTTT
CDR3: CASSPTNRQAGNQPQHF

D: .
V: TRBV5-1
J: TRBJ1-1
size: once
length: 14
DNA: TGCGCCAGCAGCTTGCGGGGGGAGGACACTGAAGCTTTCTTT
CDR3: CASSLRGEDTEAFF

D: .
V: TRBV7-9
J: TRBJ2-7
size: once
length: 14
DNA: TGTGCCAGCAGTACTAAGGATACCCCCTACGAGCAGTACTTC
CDR3: CASSTKDTPYEQYF

D: .
V: TRBV28
J: TRBJ2-7
size: .
length: 13
DNA: TGTGCCAGCAGTTTTCAGGACTCCTACGAGCAGTACTTC
CDR3: CASSFQDSYEQYF